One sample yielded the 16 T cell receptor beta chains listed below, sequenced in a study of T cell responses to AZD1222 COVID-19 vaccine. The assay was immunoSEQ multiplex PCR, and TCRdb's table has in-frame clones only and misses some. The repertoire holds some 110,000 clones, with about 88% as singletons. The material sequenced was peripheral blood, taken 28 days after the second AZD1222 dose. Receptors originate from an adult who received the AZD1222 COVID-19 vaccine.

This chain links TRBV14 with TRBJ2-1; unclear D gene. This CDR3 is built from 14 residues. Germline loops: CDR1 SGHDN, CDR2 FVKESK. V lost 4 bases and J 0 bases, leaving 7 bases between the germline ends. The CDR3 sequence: CASSPPGSYNEQFF. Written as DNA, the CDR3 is TGTGCCAGCAGCCCCCCGGGCTCCTACAATGAGCAGTTCTTC.

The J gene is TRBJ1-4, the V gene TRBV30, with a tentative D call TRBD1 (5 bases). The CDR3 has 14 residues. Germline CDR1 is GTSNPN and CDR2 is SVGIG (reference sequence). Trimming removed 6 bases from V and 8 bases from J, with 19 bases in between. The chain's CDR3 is CACNLQGIKEKLFF. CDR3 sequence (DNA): TGTGCCTGTAACCTTCAGGGTATAAAAGAAAAACTGTTTTTT.

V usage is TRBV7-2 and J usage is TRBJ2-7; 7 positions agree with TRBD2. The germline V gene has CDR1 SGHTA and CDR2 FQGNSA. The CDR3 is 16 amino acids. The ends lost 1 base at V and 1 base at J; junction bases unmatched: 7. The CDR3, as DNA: TGTGCCAGCAGCTTAGACCTGGGGCGGGGGTCCTACGAGCAGTACTTC. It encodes CASSLDLGRGSYEQYF.

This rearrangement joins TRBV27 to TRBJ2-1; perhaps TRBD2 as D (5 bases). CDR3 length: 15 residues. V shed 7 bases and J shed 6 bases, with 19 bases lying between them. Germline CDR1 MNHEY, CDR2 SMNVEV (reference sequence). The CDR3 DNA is TGTGCCAGCACCCCACTAGGACTGGAGAGCAATGAGCAGTTCTTC. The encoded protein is CASTPLGLESNEQFF.

CDR3 region: CASLDIPSYEQYF. The CDR3 DNA follows: TGTGCCAGCCTGGACATACCCTCCTACGAGCAGTACTTC. The chain carries TRBV28 and TRBJ2-7; D might be TRBD1 (5 bases). V lost 8 bases and J lost 0, with 11 bases in between. Germline CDR1 MDHEN, CDR2 SYDVKM. The CDR3 spans 13 residues.

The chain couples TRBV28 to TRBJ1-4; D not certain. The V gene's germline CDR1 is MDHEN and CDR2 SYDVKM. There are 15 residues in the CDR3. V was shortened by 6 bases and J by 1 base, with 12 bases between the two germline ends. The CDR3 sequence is CASRLREVTNEKLFF. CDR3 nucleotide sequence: TGTGCCAGCAGACTGAGGGAGGTAACTAATGAAAAACTGTTTTTT.

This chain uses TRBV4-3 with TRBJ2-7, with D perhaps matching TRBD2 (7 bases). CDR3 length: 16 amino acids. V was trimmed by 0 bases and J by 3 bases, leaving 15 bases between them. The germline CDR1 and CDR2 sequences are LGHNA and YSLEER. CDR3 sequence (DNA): TGCGCCAGCAGCCAAGATCGGGCAGGGGAGGGCTACGAGCAGTACTTC. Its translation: CASSQDRAGEGYEQYF.

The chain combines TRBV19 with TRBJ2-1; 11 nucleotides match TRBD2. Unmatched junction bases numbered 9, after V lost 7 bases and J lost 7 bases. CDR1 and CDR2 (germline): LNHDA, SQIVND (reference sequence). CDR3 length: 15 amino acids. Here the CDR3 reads CASNIGLAGVNEQFF. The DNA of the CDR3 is TGTGCCAGTAATATCGGACTAGCGGGTGTTAATGAGCAGTTCTTC.

DNA of the CDR3: TGTGCCAGCAGCCGGGGCAGGGCAAGAAGCTCTGGGGCCAACGTCCTGACTTTC. Amino acid sequence: CASSRGRARSSGANVLTF. The V gene is TRBV3-1 (or the pseudogene TRBV3-2), the J gene TRBJ2-6, with D possibly being TRBD1 (5 bases). V was clipped by 4 bases and J by 0 bases, with 16 bases between them. Germline CDR1 is LGHDT and CDR2 is YNNKEL (reference sequence). This CDR3 has 18 amino acids.

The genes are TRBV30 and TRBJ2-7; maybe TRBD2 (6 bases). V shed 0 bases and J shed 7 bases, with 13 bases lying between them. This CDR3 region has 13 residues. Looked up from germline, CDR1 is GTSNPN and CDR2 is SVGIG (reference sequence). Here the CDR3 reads CAWSVIRGGEQYF. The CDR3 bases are TGTGCCTGGAGTGTAATCCGGGGAGGTGAGCAGTACTTC.

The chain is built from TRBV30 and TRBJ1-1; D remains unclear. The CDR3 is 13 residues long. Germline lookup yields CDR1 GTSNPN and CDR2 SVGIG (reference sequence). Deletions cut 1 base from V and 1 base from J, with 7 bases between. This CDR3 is CAWSGLPNTEAFF. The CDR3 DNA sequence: TGTGCCTGGAGTGGCCTACCGAACACTGAAGCTTTCTTT. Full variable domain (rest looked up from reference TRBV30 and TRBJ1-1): SQTIHQWPATLVQPVGSPLSLECTVEGTSNPNLYWYRQAAGRGLQLLFYSVGIGQISSEVPQNLSASRPQDRQFILSSKKLLLSDSGFYLCAWSGLPNTEAFFGQGTRLTVV.

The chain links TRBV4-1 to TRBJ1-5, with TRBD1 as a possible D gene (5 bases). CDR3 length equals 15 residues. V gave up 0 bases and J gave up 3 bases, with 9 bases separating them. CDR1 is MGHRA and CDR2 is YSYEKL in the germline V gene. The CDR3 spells CASSQDDRNNQPQHF. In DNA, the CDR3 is TGCGCCAGCAGCCAAGATGACAGAAACAATCAGCCCCAGCATTTT.

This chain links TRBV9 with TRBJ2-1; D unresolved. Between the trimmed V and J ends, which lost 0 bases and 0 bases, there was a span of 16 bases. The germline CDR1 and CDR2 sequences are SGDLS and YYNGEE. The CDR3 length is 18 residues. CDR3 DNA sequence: TGTGCCAGCAGCGTAGAGGGCTCCTGGATAAGCTCCTACAATGAGCAGTTCTTC. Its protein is CASSVEGSWISSYNEQFF.

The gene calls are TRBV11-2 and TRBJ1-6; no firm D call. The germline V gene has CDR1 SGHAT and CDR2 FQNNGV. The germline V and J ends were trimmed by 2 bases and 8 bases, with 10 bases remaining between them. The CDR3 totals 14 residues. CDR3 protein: CASSLHLGYSPLHF. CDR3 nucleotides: TGTGCCAGCAGCTTACATCTGGGTTATTCACCCCTCCACTTT.

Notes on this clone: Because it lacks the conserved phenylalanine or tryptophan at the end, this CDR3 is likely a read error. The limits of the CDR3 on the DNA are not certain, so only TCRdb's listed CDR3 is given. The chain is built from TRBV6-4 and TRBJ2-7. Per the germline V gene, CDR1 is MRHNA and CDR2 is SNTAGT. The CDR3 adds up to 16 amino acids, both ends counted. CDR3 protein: CATRTRSPSRDLFKGA.

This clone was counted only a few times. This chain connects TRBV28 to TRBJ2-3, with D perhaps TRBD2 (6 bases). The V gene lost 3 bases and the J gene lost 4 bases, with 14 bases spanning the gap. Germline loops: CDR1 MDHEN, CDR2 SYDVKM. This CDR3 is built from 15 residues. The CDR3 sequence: CASSLLTSTADTQYF. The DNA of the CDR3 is TGTGCCAGCAGTTTGTTAACTAGCACCGCAGATACGCAGTATTTT. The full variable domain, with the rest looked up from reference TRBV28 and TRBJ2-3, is DVKVTQSSRYLVKRTGEKVFLECVQDMDHENMFWYRQDPGLGLRLIYFSYDVKMKEKGDIPEGYSVSREKKERFSLILESASTNQTSMYLCASSLLTSTADTQYFGPGTRLTVL.